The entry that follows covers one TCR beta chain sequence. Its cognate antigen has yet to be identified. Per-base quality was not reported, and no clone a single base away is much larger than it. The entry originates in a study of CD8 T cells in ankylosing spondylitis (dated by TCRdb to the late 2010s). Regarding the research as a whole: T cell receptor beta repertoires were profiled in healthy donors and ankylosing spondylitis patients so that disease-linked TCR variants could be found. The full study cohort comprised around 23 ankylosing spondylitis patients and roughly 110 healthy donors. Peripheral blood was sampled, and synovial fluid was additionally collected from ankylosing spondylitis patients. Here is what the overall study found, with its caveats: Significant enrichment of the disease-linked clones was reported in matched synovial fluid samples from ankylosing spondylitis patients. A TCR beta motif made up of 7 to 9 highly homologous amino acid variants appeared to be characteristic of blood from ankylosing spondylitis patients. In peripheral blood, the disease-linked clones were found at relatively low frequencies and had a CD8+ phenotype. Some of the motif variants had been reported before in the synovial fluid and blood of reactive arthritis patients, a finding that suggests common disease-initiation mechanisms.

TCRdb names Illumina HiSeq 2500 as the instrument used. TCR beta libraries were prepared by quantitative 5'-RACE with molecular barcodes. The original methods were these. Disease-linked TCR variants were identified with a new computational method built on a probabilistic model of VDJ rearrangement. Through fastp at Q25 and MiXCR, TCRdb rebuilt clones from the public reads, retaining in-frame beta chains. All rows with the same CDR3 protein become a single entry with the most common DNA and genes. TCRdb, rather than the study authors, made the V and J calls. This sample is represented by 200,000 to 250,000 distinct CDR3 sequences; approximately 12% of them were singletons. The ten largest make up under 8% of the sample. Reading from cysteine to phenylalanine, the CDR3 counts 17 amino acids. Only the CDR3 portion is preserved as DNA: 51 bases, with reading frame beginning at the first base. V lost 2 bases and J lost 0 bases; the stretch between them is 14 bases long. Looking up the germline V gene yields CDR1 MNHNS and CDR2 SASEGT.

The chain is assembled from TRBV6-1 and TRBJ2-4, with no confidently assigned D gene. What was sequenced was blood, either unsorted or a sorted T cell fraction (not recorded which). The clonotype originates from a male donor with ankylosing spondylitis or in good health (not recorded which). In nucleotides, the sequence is TGTGCCAGCAGTGAAACTGGAGCCCTACTAGCCAAAAACATTCAGTACTTC. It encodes CASSETGALLAKNIQYF.